Listed below are T cell receptor beta chains from one sample, sequenced in a study of cytomegalovirus exposure and HLA in healthy donors. Using immunoSEQ multiplex PCR, the repertoire was profiled, and TCRdb retains in-frame clones only, with some absent. The sample lists roughly 150,000 clones, 60% to 85% occurring once. Sequenced: PBMCs. Source of these receptors: a woman aged 50 to 65 in good health and CMV-seropositive. Both conserved end residues are part of each CDR3. A D gene is named only where the DNA matches it firmly. A row's size may be missing; if present it is once, few, many or a size class.

clone_size cdr3_length j_call d_call v_call cdr3_nt cdr3_aa
many 13 TRBJ1-1 NA TRBV6-6 TGTGCCAGCAGTACGGGGGGGAGCACTGAAGCTTTCTTT CASSTGGSTEAFF
once 14 TRBJ1-4 TRBD1 TRBV5-1 TGCGCCAGCAGCTCCGGGACAGGGAACGAAAAACTGTTTTTT CASSSGTGNEKLFF
NA 17 TRBJ2-2 TRBD2 TRBV15 TGTGCCACCAGCAGAGATCTCCTAGCGGGGGAGGCCGGGGAGCTGTTTTTT CATSRDLLAGEAGELFF
once 16 TRBJ1-1 TRBD1 TRBV9 TGTGCCAGCAGCCGAGACCCTGGGGGGACAGGGTTTGAAGCTTTCTTT CASSRDPGGTGFEAFF
NA 17 TRBJ2-3 TRBD1 TRBV19 TGTGCCAGTAGCTCCAGTATAGGGGACAGGGGGGAAGATACGCAGTATTTT CASSSSIGDRGEDTQYF
NA 13 TRBJ1-1 NA TRBV7-9 TGTGCCAGCAGCCTCAGGGAGAACACTGAAGCTTTCTTT CASSLRENTEAFF
few 11 TRBJ1-1 NA TRBV6-1 TGTGCCAGCACCCGTTCCGCTGAAGCTTTCTTT CASTRSAEAFF
once 15 TRBJ2-7 NA TRBV2 TGTGCCAGCAGTGAAACAAGTGGAGGCTCCTACGAGCAGTACTTC CASSETSGGSYEQYF
NA 16 TRBJ2-1 TRBD2 TRBV5-1 TGCGCCAGCAGCTCCGAGACTAGCGGAGCCTATGGGGAGCAGTTCTTC CASSSETSGAYGEQFF
once 13 TRBJ2-3 NA TRBV7-3 TGTGCCAGCAGCTTAATCGTCCCAGATACGCAGTATTTT CASSLIVPDTQYF
NA 15 TRBJ2-3 TRBD2 TRBV29-1 TGCAGCGCCACCGGAGGCGGGGGGGCTGGTGATACGCAGTATTTT CSATGGGGAGDTQYF
NA 10 TRBJ1-2 NA TRBV6-4 TGTGCCAGCCTCTTTGATGGCTACACCTTC CASLFDGYTF
NA 15 TRBJ2-3 NA TRBV7-9 TGTGCCAGCAGCTTAGTGGCGGGGTTCACAGATACGCAGTATTTT CASSLVAGFTDTQYF
few 14 TRBJ2-2 TRBD1 TRBV6-1 TGTGCCAGGCGGGGACAGGGTGGGGCCGGGGAGCTGTTTTTT CARRGQGGAGELFF
many 15 TRBJ1-2 NA TRBV10-2 TGCGCCAGCAGTGAGGGCTCAACAACAAACTATGGCTACACCTTC CASSEGSTTNYGYTF
NA 13 TRBJ2-2 NA TRBV6-1 TGTGCCAGCAGCCCAACAGGAGCCGGGGAGCTGTTTTTT CASSPTGAGELFF
NA 15 TRBJ2-1 TRBD2 TRBV27 TGTGCCAGCAGTTTATCGCTAGCGGGGGGATATGAGCAGTTCTTC CASSLSLAGGYEQFF
NA 12 TRBJ1-1 NA TRBV19 TGTGCCAGTCACCAACAGGGTCGGCGAGCTTTCTTT CASHQQGRRAFF
NA 16 TRBJ2-5 TRBD1 TRBV11-2 TGTGCCAGCAGCCCCCGACAGGGAAATTACCAAGAGACCCAGTACTTC CASSPRQGNYQETQYF
NA 17 TRBJ1-3 TRBD1 TRBV5-1 TGCGCCAGCAGCTTGGAACCCACAGGGGTCTCTGGAAACACCATATATTTT CASSLEPTGVSGNTIYF
few 15 TRBJ2-2 NA TRBV18 TGTGCCAGCTCATATTCAGCGCCGAACACCGGGGAGCTGTTTTTT CASSYSAPNTGELFF
NA 16 TRBJ1-2 TRBD1 TRBV7-9 TGTTCCAGCAGCTTTACCCGGGACAGAAATTTATATGGCTACACCTTC CSSSFTRDRNLYGYTF
NA 15 TRBJ2-1 TRBD2 TRBV7-9 TGTGCCAGCAGCTTAATTAGCGGGGGGGCATCTGAGCAGTTCTTC CASSLISGGASEQFF
NA 15 TRBJ2-1 NA TRBV4-1 TGCGCCAGCAGCCGGGGTAGCGGCTCCTACAATGAGCAGTTCTTC CASSRGSGSYNEQFF
NA 13 TRBJ2-7 NA TRBV6-1 TGTGCCAGCAGACCTAGTCCCCTCTACGAGCAGTACTTC CASRPSPLYEQYF
NA 14 TRBJ2-3 NA TRBV10-2 TGCGCCAGCAGTCTAGCTTCCTACACAGATACGCAGTATTTT CASSLASYTDTQYF
few 14 TRBJ2-7 NA TRBV19 TGTGCCAGTAGTGGACGCCTCGGGGCCTACGAGCAGTACTTC CASSGRLGAYEQYF
few 17 TRBJ2-1 TRBD2 TRBV11-2 TGTGCCAGCAGCTTAATATTGCGGGGGAGCTCCTACAATGAGCAGTTCTTC CASSLILRGSSYNEQFF
NA 13 TRBJ1-2 TRBD1 TRBV5-6 TGTGCCAGCAGCCTAGGGACAGTCTATGGCTACACCTTC CASSLGTVYGYTF
NA 11 TRBJ1-2 TRBD1 TRBV6-5 TGTGCCAGCCGGACAGGTCGCGGCTACACCTTC CASRTGRGYTF
NA 17 TRBJ2-7 TRBD2 TRBV19 TGTGCCAGTAGTAATCGGGTCCGACTAGCGGGGACCTACGAGCAGTACTTC CASSNRVRLAGTYEQYF
NA 14 TRBJ1-2 TRBD1 TRBV27 TGTGCCAGCAGACCAGGACAGGGGGTGGCTGGCTACACCTTC CASRPGQGVAGYTF
NA 12 TRBJ2-7 NA TRBV6-1 TGTGCCAGCAGTGAAATTAGATACGAGCAGTACTTC CASSEIRYEQYF
NA 18 TRBJ2-1 TRBD2 TRBV5-1 TGCGCCAGCAGCGGGGGGACTAGCGGGGGGCAAGTATACAATGAGCAGTTCTTC CASSGGTSGGQVYNEQFF
NA 15 TRBJ2-2 TRBD1 TRBV30 TGTGCCTGGGACCGGACAGGGGGTAACACCGGGGAGCTGTTTTTT CAWDRTGGNTGELFF
once 13 TRBJ2-5 NA TRBV29-1 TGCAGCGTTGAAGCCAACCTGAGGGAGACCCAGTACTTC CSVEANLRETQYF
NA 15 TRBJ2-7 NA TRBV13 TGTGCCAGCAGCCCCCGGACTGGCAGCTCTTACGAGCAGTACTTC CASSPRTGSSYEQYF
NA 16 TRBJ2-3 NA TRBV5-5 TGTGCCAGCAGCTTGGCCTGGGAGACTAGCACAGATACGCAGTATTTT CASSLAWETSTDTQYF
NA 16 TRBJ2-1 TRBD2 TRBV5-8 TGTGCCAGCAGCATAGCTAGCGGGGGGCCGTACAATGAGCAGTTCTTC CASSIASGGPYNEQFF
once 17 TRBJ1-5 NA TRBV2 TGTGCCAGCAGTGAGGGGACACACGTACAAGGCAATCAGCCCCAGCATTTT CASSEGTHVQGNQPQHF
NA 15 TRBJ2-3 TRBD2 TRBV7-9 TGTGCCAGCAGCACTAGCGGGGGTGGCACAGATACGCAGTATTTT CASSTSGGGTDTQYF
NA 13 TRBJ1-1 NA TRBV18 TGTGCCAGCTCACCATCAACAGGGACGGGAGCTTTCTTT CASSPSTGTGAFF
NA 16 TRBJ2-2 NA TRBV4-1 TGCGCCAGCAGCCAAGATAGGCGGGGTCCAACCGGGGAGCTGTTTTTT CASSQDRRGPTGELFF
NA 16 TRBJ1-6 TRBD1 TRBV11-1 TGTGCCAGCAGCCCTGGGACAGGGACAGCCAATTCACCCCTCCACTTT CASSPGTGTANSPLHF
NA 12 TRBJ1-5 NA TRBV2 TGTGCCAGCACCAGGGGTGAGCAGCCCCAGCATTTT CASTRGEQPQHF
NA 12 TRBJ2-5 NA TRBV9 TGTGCCAGCAGCATTAACCAAGAGACCCAGTACTTC CASSINQETQYF
NA 16 TRBJ2-5 TRBD2 TRBV7-9 TGTGCCAGCAGCCAGACTAGCGGGGGGGCAGGGGAGACCCAGTACTTC CASSQTSGGAGETQYF
NA 17 TRBJ1-5 TRBD1 TRBV4-1 TGCGCCAGCAGCCAACCGACAGGGGCTTACCTGAATCAGCCCCAGCATTTT CASSQPTGAYLNQPQHF
NA 12 TRBJ2-7 NA TRBV2 TGTGCCGCTACAGGGGGGGCCTCCGAGCAGTACTTC CAATGGASEQYF
NA 15 TRBJ1-5 NA TRBV6-6 TGTGCCAGCAGTCCGGGGACACATAGCAATCAGCCCCAGCATTTT CASSPGTHSNQPQHF
NA 15 TRBJ1-5 NA TRBV19 TGTGCCAGTAACGGGGGGCAGGGTAGCAATCAGCCCCAGCATTTT CASNGGQGSNQPQHF
once 13 TRBJ1-2 TRBD1 TRBV2 TGTGCCAGCAGTCCAGACAGGGGAAAAGGCTACACCTTC CASSPDRGKGYTF